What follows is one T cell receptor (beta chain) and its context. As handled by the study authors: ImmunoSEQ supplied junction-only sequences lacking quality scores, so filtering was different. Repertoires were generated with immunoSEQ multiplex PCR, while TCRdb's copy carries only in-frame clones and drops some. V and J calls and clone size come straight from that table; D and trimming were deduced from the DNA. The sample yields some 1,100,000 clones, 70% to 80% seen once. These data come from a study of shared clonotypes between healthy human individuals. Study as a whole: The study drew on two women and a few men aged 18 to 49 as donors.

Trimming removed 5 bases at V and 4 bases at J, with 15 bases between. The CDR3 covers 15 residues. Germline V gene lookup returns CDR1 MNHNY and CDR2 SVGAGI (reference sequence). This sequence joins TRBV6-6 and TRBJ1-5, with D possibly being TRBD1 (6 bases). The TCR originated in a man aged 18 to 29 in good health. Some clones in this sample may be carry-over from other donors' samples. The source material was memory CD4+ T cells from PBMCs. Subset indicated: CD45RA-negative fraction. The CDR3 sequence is CASSSTGFANQPQHF. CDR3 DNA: TGTGCCAGCAGTAGTACAGGGTTCGCAAATCAGCCCCAGCATTTT.